The clone carrying this TCR beta chain came up a few times. The target antigen is unknown. This sample is part of a study of vaccination and CD4 T cells after COVID-19. For the study at large: Recovered patients in the cohort numbered six men and four women, two of them Hispanic.

The treatment here: roughly ten-day PBMC culture with coronavirus spike peptide pools or control peptides (ViraFEST assay). Under the ViraFEST approach, antigen-specific T cells were expanded with peptide pools and TCRs subsequently sequenced. In this cohort, PCR tests turned positive between March and December 2020, predating US Alpha, Beta and Delta variants. Cultured CD4+ T-cell DNA underwent Oncomine TCR Beta short-read sequencing. From the PCR reads, TCRdb called clonotypes with MiXCR, one entry per CDR3 protein. Of 15,000 to 20,000 distinct CDR3 sequences listed, under 30% are singletons. Sequenced sample: cultured CD4+ T cells from blood. This TCR derives from a human donor with COVID-19.

The CDR3 DNA sequence: TGTGCCAGCAGCCAACGTTGGCAGGGTGGCCACGAGCAGTACTTC. Protein product: CASSQRWQGGHEQYF. The chain combines TRBV14 with TRBJ2-7, with a weak D call TRBD1 (5 bases). The V and J ends lost 2 bases and 5 bases respectively, with 16 bases between them. Germline V gene sequence: CDR1 SGHDN, CDR2 FVKESK. The CDR3 covers 15 residues. The full variable domain, its missing parts supplied by reference TRBV14 and TRBJ2-7, is EAGVTQFPSHSVIEKGQTVTLRCDPISGHDNLYWYRRVMGKEIKFLLHFVKESKQDESGMPNNRFLAERTGGTYSTLKVQPAELEDSGVYFCASSQRWQGGHEQYFGPGTRLTVT.